The next 9 T cell receptor beta chains were all read from a single sample in a study of cytomegalovirus exposure and HLA in healthy donors. With 60 Vbeta and 13 Jbeta primers, the PCR was carried out. The assay was immunoSEQ multiplex PCR, and TCRdb's table has in-frame clones only and misses some. Of about 150,000 clones listed, 75% to 80% are singletons. The material sequenced was PBMCs. The receptors derive from a woman aged 30 to 39 in good health and CMV-seronegative.

The gene calls are TRBV7-9 and TRBJ2-5; D is perhaps TRBD2 (5 bases). The CDR3 covers 15 residues. V lost 3 bases, J lost 2 bases, and 13 bases lay in between. Germline V gives CDR1 SEHNR, CDR2 FQNEAQ (reference sequence). CDR3 nucleotide sequence: TGTGCCAGCAGCTTGCCTCGGGATTTTCAAGAGACCCAGTACTTC. Amino acids: CASSLPRDFQETQYF.

J is TRBJ2-1 and V is TRBV4-2, with 10 bases lining up with TRBD2. Germline trimming cut 0 bases from V and 10 bases from J; bases unmatched to any gene: 6. The germline CDR1 and CDR2 sequences are LGHNA and YNFKEQ. The CDR3 totals 15 residues. Here the CDR3 DNA reads TGTGCCAGCAGCCAAGAGGCTAGCGGGGGTGGGGAGCAGTTCTTC. Its protein is CASSQEASGGGEQFF.

V is TRBV6-5 and J is TRBJ1-3; 7 bases are shared with TRBD1. V shed 6 bases and J 8 bases; nucleotides not matched to a gene: 7. The CDR3 loop spans 13 amino acids. The germline CDR1 and CDR2 sequences are MNHEY and SVGAGI. Written as DNA, the CDR3 is TGTGCCAGCAGCCGACAGGGAGGAGACACCATATATTTT. It is translated as CASSRQGGDTIYF.

The chain uses TRBV6-1 and TRBJ1-2, with TRBD1 matching 9 bases. Germline values: CDR1 MNHNS, CDR2 SASEGT. This CDR3 spans 16 amino acids. The V and J ends lost 3 bases and 4 bases, in that order; junction bases with no gene match: 9. The CDR3 spells CASSEAALTGGYGYTF. The CDR3 nucleotides read TGTGCCAGCAGTGAGGCAGCCTTGACAGGGGGCTATGGCTACACCTTC.

The table lists this clone with a count of one. This sample also contains other DNA sequences that code for the same CDR3. The chain combines TRBV2 with TRBJ1-1, with a possible D match to TRBD1 (5 bases). Germline CDR1 SNHLY, CDR2 FYNNEI. V was clipped by 6 bases and J by 5 bases, with 10 bases between them. CDR3 length: 12 amino acids. In DNA, the CDR3 is TGTGCCAGCAGCGCGGGGGGGACTGAAGCTTTCTTT. It is translated as CASSAGGTEAFF.

The chain employs TRBV5-5 and TRBJ1-3; D gene uncertain. V was pared by 4 bases and J by 3 bases, with 11 bases between. The CDR3 is made up of 14 amino acids. The germline gives CDR1 SGHKS, CDR2 YYEKEE (reference sequence). The CDR3 nucleotides read TGTGCCAGCAGCACTGCTAGAGGTGGAAACACCATATATTTT. Encoded protein: CASSTARGGNTIYF.

This clone was detected once. The chain recombines TRBV7-9 with TRBJ1-1; D is ambiguous. The CDR3 sequence is 14 residues long. The V and J ends lost 4 bases and 3 bases respectively, with 12 bases between them. Germline values: CDR1 SEHNR, CDR2 FQNEAQ (reference sequence). In DNA, the CDR3 is TGTGCCAGCAGCTCCCCTACCCATGACACTGAAGCTTTCTTT. Its protein product is CASSSPTHDTEAFF. Together with reference TRBV7-9 and TRBJ1-1, the CDR3 gives the full variable domain: DTGVSQNPRHKITKRGQNVTFRCDPISEHNRLYWYRQTLGQGPEFLTYFQNEAQLEKSRLLSDRFSAERPKGSFSTLEIQRTEQGDSAMYLCASSSPTHDTEAFFGQGTRLTVV.

This rearrangement joins TRBV5-4 to TRBJ2-5; 8 bases align to TRBD2. Per the germline V gene, CDR1 is SGHNT and CDR2 is YYREEE (reference sequence). J lost 2 bases, V lost 5 bases, and 8 bases had no gene match. CDR3 size: 15 residues. The CDR3 loop reads CASSWMRGEQETQYF. In DNA, the CDR3 is TGTGCCAGCAGTTGGATGCGGGGGGAGCAAGAGACCCAGTACTTC.

This chain uses TRBV9 with TRBJ2-1, with TRBD1 matching over 9 bases. The V segment lost 4 bases and the J segment 7 bases; nucleotides outside the gene matches: 6. The CDR3 sequence is 14 residues long. Germline assignment: CDR1 SGDLS and CDR2 YYNGEE. CDR3 coding DNA: TGTGCCAGCAGCCCACAGGGGGCTTGGAATGAGCAGTTCTTC. Encoded protein: CASSPQGAWNEQFF.